The 4 T cell receptor beta chains below all came from one sample that was sequenced in a study of T-cell reconstitution after alpha-beta-depleted transplantation in children. The authors prepared the TCRbeta library with unique molecular identifiers. TCRdb re-called the PCR reads through MiXCR, storing one row per CDR3 protein. Among 120,000 to 150,000 distinct CDR3 sequences listed, about 9% were seen once. The source was PBMCs, mostly from graft donor cells, collected 180 days after TCRalphabeta/CD19-depleted stem cell transplant. These receptor sequences come from a female patient aged 2 to 10 who had a stem cell transplant for congenital amegakaryocytic thrombocytopenia, so the T cells may come from the graft donor.

Ten or more counts support this clonotype. This rearrangement joins TRBV7-2 to TRBJ1-1; D gene uncertain. CDR1 and CDR2 (germline): SGHTA, FQGNSA. The CDR3 is made up of 11 amino acids. V was trimmed by 1 base and J by 7 bases, leaving 4 bases between them. CDR3 DNA: TGTGCCAGCAGCTTAGGGGTTGAAGCTTTCTTT. Protein sequence: CASSLGVEAFF.

This clonotype was counted between two and nine times. The rearrangement uses TRBV6-5 and TRBJ1-1; no reliable D call. Germline-derived CDR1 and CDR2 are MNHEY and SVGAGI. The length of the CDR3 is 11 residues. V was shortened by 10 bases and J by 3 bases, with 9 bases between the two germline ends. CDR3 sequence reads: CATLRYTEAFF. The DNA for the CDR3 is TGTGCCACCCTACGTTACACTGAAGCTTTCTTT.

This clonotype was seen more than once but under ten times. The chain carries TRBV7-2 and TRBJ2-3; 11 nucleotides match TRBD2. This CDR3 has 15 residues. The germline gives CDR1 SGHTA, CDR2 FQGNSA. Unmatched junction bases numbered 1, after V lost 0 bases and J lost 5 bases. This CDR3 reads CASSLAGTSGDTQYF. In DNA form, the CDR3 reads TGTGCCAGCAGCTTAGCGGGGACTAGCGGAGATACGCAGTATTTT. Looking up the rest from reference TRBV7-2 and TRBJ2-3 gives the full variable domain: GAGVSQSPSNKVTEKGKDVELRCDPISGHTALYWYRQSLGQGLEFLIYFQGNSAPDKSGLPSDRFSAERTGGSVSTLTIQRTQQEDSAVYLCASSLAGTSGDTQYFGPGTRLTVL.

This clonotype was counted a single time. This chain uses TRBV2 with TRBJ2-4; TRBD1 agrees at 9 bases. Germline-derived CDR1 and CDR2 are SNHLY and FYNNEI. This CDR3 has 14 residues. The ends lost 6 bases at V and 7 bases at J; junction bases unmatched: 7. The CDR3 nucleotides read TGTGCCAGCAGCCGAACAGGGGGCAGTAACATTCAGTACTTC. Its translation is CASSRTGGSNIQYF. The full variable domain, its missing parts supplied by reference TRBV2 and TRBJ2-4, is EPEVTQTPSHQVTQMGQEVILRCVPISNHLYFYWYRQILGQKVEFLVSFYNNEISEKSEIFDDQFSVERPDGSNFTLKIRSTKLEDSAMYFCASSRTGGSNIQYFGAGTRLSVL.